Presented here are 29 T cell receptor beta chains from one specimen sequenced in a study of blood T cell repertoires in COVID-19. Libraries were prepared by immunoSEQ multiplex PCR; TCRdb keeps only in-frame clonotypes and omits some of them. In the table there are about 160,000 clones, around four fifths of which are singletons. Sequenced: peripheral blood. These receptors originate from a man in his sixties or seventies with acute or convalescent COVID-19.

In nucleotides, the CDR3 is TGTGCCACCACCGGGACTAGCGGGGTTAACACCGGGGAGCTGTTTTTT. Its protein is CATTGTSGVNTGELFF. This chain uses TRBV7-6 with TRBJ2-2; TRBD2 matches at 13 bases. There are 16 residues in the CDR3. Per the germline V gene, CDR1 is SGHVS and CDR2 is FNYEAQ. The V and J ends lost 10 bases and 2 bases, in that order; junction bases with no gene match: 7.

CDR3 sequence reads: CASSPALAGGSIVTQYF. Here the CDR3 DNA reads TGTGCCAGCTCACCAGCACTAGCGGGGGGGTCGATAGTGACCCAGTACTTC. The chain links TRBV18 to TRBJ2-5, with TRBD2 matching 13 bases. Germline V gene lookup returns CDR1 KGHSH and CDR2 LQKENI. With 2 bases clipped from V and 7 bases from J, the junction kept 10 bases outside the gene matches. The CDR3 sequence is 17 residues long.

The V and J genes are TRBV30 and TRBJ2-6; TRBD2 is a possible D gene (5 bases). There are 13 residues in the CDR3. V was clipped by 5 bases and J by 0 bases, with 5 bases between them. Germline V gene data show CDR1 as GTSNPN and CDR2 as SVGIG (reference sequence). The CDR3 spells CAWAGSGANVLTF. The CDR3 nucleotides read TGTGCCTGGGCGGGCTCTGGGGCCAACGTCCTGACTTTC.

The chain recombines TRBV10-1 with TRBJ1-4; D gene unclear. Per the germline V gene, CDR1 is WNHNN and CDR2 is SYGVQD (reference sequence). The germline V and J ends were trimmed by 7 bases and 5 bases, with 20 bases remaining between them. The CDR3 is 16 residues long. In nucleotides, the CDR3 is TGCGCCAGCATAGAGGGTATCGGTGGGGAAAATGAAAAACTGTTTTTT. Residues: CASIEGIGGENEKLFF.

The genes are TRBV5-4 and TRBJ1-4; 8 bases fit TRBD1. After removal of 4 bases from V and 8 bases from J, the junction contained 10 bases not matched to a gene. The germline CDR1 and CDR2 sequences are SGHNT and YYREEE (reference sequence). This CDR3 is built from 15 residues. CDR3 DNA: TGTGCCAGCAGCATAAAGACAGGGGATCTAGAAAAACTGTTTTTT. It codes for CASSIKTGDLEKLFF.

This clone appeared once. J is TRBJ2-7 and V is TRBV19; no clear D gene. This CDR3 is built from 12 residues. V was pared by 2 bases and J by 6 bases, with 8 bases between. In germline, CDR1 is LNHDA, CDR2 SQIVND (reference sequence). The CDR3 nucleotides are TGTGCCAGTAGTATACTCCACGGCGAGCAGTACTTC. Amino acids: CASSILHGEQYF.

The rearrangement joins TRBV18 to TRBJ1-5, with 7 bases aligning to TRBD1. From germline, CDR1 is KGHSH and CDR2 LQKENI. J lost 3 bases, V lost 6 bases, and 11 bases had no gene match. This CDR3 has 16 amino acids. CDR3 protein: CASSPQGVALNQPQHF. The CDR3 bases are TGTGCCAGCTCCCCTCAGGGGGTCGCTCTCAATCAGCCCCAGCATTTT.

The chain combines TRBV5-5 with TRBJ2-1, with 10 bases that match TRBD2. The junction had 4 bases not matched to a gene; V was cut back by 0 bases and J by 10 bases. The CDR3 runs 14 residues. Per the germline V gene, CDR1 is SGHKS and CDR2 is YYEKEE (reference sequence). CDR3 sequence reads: CASSLGLAGVEQFF. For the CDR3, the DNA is TGTGCCAGCAGCTTGGGGCTAGCGGGAGTAGAGCAGTTCTTC.

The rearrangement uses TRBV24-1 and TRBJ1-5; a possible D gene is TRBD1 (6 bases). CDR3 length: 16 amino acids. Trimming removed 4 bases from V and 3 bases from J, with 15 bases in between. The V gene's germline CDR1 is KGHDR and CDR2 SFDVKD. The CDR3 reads CATSDSSQGLNQPQHF. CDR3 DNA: TGTGCCACCAGTGACTCCTCACAGGGCCTCAATCAGCCCCAGCATTTT.

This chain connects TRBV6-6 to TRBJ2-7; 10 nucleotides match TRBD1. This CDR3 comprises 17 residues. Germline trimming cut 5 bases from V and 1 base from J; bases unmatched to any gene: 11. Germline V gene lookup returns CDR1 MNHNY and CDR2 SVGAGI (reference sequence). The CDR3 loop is CASSPRDRGPFSYEQYF. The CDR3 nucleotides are TGTGCCAGCAGTCCCCGGGACAGGGGCCCTTTTTCCTACGAGCAGTACTTC.

CDR3 sequence: CASRPGTSGTTSTDTQYF. CDR3 nucleotide sequence: TGTGCCAGCAGACCCGGGACTAGCGGGACTACTAGCACAGATACGCAGTATTTT. V and J are TRBV5-4 and TRBJ2-3, with 13 bases aligning to TRBD2. The CDR3 is made up of 18 amino acids. Germline trimming cut 5 bases from V and 0 bases from J; bases unmatched to any gene: 9. From germline, CDR1 is SGHNT and CDR2 YYREEE (reference sequence).

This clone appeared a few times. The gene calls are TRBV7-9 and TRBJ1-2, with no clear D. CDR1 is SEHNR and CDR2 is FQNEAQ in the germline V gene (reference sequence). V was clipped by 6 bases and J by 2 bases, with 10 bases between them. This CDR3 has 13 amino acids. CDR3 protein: CASRDGLNYGYTF. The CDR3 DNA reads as TGTGCCAGCAGGGACGGACTAAACTATGGCTACACCTTC.

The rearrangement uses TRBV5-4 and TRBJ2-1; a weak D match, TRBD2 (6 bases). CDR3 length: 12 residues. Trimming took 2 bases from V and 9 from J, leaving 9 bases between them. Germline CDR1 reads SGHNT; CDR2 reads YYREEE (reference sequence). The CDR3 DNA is TGTGCCAGCAGCTTAACGCGGGGTGAGCAGTTCTTC. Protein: CASSLTRGEQFF.

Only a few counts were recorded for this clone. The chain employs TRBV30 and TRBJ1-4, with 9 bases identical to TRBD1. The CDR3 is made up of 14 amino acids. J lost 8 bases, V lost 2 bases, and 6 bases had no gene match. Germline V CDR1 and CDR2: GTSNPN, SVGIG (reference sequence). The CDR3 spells CAWSPGTGREKLFF. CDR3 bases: TGTGCCTGGAGTCCGGGGACAGGGAGGGAAAAACTGTTTTTT.

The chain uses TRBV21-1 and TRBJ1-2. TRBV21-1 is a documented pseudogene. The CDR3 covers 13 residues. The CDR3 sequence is CASSLEELYGYTF. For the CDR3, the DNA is TGTGCCAGCTCCCTCGAGGAACTCTATGGCTACACCTTC.

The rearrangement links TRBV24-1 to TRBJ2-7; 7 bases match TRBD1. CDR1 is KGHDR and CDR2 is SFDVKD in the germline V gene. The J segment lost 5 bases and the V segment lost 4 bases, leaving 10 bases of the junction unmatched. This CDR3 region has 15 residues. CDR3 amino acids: CATSDPDRDRDEQYF. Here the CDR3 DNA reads TGTGCCACCAGTGACCCAGACAGGGATCGGGACGAGCAGTACTTC.

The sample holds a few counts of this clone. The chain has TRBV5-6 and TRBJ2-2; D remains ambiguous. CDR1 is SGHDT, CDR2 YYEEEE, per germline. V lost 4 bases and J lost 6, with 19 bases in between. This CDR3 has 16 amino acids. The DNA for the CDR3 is TGTGCCAGCAGCCGTCCCCCCAGCGAACCCCCCGGGGAGCTGTTTTTT. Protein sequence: CASSRPPSEPPGELFF.

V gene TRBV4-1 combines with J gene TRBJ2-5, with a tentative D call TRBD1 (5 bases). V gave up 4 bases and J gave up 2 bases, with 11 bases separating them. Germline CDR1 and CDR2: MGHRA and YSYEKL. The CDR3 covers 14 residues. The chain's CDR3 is CASSLETVQETQYF. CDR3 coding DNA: TGCGCCAGCAGCCTAGAGACAGTACAAGAGACCCAGTACTTC.

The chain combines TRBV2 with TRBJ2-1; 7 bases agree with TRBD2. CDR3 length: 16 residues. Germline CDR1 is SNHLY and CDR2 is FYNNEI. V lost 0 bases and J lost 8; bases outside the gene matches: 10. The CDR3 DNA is TGTGCCAGCAGTGAAGCGGGCCAGGGACTAATATATGAGCAGTTCTTC. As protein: CASSEAGQGLIYEQFF.

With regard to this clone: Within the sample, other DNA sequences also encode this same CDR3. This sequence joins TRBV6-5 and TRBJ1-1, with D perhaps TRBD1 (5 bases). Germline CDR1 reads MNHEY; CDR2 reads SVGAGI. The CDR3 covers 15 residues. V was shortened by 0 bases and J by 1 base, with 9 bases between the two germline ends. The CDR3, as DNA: TGTGCCAGCAGTTACTCAGGGAGGGGGAACACTGAAGCTTTCTTT. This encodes CASSYSGRGNTEAFF.

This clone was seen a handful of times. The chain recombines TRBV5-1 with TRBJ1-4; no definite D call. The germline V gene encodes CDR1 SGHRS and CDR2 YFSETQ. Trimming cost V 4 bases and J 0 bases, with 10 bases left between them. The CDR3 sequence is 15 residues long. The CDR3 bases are TGCGCCAGCAGCGTGGTCCCTACAACTAATGAAAAACTGTTTTTT. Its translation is CASSVVPTTNEKLFF. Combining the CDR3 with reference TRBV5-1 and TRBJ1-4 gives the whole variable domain KAGVTQTPRYLIKTRGQQVTLSCSPISGHRSVSWYQQTPGQGLQFLFEYFSETQRNKGNFPGRFSGRQFSNSRSEMNVSTLELGDSALYLCASSVVPTTNEKLFFGSGTQLSVL.

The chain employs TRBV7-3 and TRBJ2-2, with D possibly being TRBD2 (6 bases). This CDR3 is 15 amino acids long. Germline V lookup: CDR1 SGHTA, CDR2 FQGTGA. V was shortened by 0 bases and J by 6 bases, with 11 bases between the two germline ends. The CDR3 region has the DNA TGTGCCAGCAGCTTAACCCGACTAGTAGCCGGGGAGCTGTTTTTT. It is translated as CASSLTRLVAGELFF.

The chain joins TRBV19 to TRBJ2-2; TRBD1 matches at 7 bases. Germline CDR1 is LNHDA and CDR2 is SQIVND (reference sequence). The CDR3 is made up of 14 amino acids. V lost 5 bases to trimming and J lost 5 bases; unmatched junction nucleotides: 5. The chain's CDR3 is CASSAHRGTGELFF. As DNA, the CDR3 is TGTGCCAGTAGTGCCCACAGGGGAACCGGGGAGCTGTTTTTT. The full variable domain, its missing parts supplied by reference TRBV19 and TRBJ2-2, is DGGITQSPKYLFRKEGQNVTLSCEQNLNHDAMYWYRQDPGQGLRLIYYSQIVNDFQKGDIAEGYSVSREKKESFPLTVTSAQKNPTAFYLCASSAHRGTGELFFGEGSRLTVL.

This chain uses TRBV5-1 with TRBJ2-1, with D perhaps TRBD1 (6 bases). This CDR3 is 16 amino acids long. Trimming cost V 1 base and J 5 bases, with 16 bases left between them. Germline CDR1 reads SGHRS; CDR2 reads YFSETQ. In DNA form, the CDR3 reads TGCGCCAGCAGCTTGAGTGCCGGGGCAGGGGACAATGAGCAGTTCTTC. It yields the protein CASSLSAGAGDNEQFF.

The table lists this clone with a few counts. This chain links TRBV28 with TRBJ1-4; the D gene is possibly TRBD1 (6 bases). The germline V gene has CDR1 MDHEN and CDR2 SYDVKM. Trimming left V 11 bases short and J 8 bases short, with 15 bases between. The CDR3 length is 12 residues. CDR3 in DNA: TGTGCCGTCACCAGGGGCCGCGAAAAACTGTTTTTT. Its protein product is CAVTRGREKLFF.

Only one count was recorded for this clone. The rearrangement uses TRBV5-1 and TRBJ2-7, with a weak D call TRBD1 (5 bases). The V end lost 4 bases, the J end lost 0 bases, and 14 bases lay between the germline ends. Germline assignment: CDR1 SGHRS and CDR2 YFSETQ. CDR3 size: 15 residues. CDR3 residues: CASSGVRDPSYEQYF. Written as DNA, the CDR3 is TGCGCCAGCAGCGGCGTCAGGGATCCCTCCTACGAGCAGTACTTC.

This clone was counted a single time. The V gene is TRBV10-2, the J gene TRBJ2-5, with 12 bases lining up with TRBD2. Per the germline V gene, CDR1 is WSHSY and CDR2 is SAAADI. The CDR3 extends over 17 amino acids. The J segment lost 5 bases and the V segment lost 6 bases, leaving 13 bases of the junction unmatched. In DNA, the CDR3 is TGCGCCAGCAGGCGAGGCGCTAGCGGGGGGGCCGCTGAGACCCAGTACTTC. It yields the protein CASRRGASGGAAETQYF.

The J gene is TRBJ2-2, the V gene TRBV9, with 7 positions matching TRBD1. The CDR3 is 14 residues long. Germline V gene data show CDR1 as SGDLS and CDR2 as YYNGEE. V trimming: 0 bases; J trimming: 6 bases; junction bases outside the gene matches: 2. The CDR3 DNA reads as TGTGCCAGCAGCGTAGTAGGGGGCGCCGGGGAGCTGTTTTTT. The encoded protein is CASSVVGGAGELFF.

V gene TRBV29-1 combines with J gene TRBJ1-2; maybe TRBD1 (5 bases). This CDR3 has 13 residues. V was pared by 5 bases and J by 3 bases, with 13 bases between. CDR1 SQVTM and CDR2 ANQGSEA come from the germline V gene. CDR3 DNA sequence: TGCAGCGTTCAGGAGGGAGGGGACTATGGCTACACCTTC. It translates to CSVQEGGDYGYTF.